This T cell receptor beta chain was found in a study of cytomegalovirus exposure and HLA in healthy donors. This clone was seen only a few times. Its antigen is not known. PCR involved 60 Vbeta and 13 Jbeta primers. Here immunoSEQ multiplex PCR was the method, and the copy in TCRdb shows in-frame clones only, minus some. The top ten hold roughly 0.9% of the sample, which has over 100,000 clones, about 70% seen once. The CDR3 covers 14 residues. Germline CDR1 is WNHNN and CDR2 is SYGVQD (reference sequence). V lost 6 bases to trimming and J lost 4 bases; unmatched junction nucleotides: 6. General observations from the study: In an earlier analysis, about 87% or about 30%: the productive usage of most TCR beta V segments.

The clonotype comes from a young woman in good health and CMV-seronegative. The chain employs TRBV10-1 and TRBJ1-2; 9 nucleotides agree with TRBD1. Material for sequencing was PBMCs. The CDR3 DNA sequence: TGCGCCAGCAGCGGGACAGGGAGTCCCTATGGCTACACCTTC. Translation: CASSGTGSPYGYTF.